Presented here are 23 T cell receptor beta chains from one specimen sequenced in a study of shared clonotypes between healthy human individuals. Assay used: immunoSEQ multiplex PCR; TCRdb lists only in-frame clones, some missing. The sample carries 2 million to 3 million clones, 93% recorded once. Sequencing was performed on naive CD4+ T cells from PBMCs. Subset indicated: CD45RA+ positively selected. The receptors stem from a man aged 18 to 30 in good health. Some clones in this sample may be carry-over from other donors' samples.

CDR3 in amino acids: CATSRDGTGNTGELFF. CDR3 coding DNA: TGTGCCACCAGCAGAGACGGGACAGGGAACACCGGGGAGCTGTTTTTT. V and J are TRBV15 and TRBJ2-2; 8 bases fit TRBD1. The CDR3 is 16 residues long. Trimming at V came to 0 bases and at J to 1 base, leaving 1 base not matched to a gene. CDR1 and CDR2 from the germline V gene are LNHNV and YYDKDF (reference sequence).

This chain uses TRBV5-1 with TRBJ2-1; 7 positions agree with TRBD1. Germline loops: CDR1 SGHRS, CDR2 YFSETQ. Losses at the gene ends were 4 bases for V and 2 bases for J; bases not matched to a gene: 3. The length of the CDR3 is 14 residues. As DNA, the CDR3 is TGCGCCAGCAGCACCGGGACAGCCTACAATGAGCAGTTCTTC. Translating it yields CASSTGTAYNEQFF.

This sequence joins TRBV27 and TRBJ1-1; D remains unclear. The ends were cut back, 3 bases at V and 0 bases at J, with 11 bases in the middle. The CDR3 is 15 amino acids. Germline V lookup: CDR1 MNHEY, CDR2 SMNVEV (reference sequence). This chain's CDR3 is CASSFDGLLNTEAFF. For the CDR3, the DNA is TGTGCCAGCAGTTTTGACGGACTGTTGAACACTGAAGCTTTCTTT.

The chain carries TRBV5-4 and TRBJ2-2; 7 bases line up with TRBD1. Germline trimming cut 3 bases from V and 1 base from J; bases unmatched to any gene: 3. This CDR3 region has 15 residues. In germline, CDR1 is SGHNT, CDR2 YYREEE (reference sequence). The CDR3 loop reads CASSYRTGNTGELFF. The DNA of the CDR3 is TGTGCCAGCAGCTACAGGACAGGGAACACCGGGGAGCTGTTTTTT.

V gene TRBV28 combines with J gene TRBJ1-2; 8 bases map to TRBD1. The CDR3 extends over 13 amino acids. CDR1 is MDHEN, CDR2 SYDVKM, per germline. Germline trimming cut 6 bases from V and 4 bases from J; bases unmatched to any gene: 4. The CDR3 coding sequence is TGTGCCAGCAGCGGACAGGGAGCCTATGGCTACACCTTC. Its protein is CASSGQGAYGYTF.

The CDR3 is CASSLGTGVREQFF. DNA for the CDR3: TGTGCCAGCAGCTTAGGGACGGGGGTGCGGGAGCAGTTCTTC. The V and J genes are TRBV7-6 and TRBJ2-1, with TRBD2 as a possible D gene (6 bases). With 1 base removed from V and 10 bases from J, the gap between germline ends came to 14 bases. Germline CDR1 and CDR2: SGHVS and FNYEAQ. The CDR3 has 14 amino acids.

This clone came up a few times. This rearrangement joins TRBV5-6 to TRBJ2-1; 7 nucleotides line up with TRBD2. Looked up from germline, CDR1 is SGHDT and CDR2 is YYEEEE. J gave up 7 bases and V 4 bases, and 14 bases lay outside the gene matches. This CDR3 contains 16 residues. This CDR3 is CASSLGGRAGFNEQFF. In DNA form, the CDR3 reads TGTGCCAGCAGCCTTGGGGGGAGGGCCGGGTTTAATGAGCAGTTCTTC.

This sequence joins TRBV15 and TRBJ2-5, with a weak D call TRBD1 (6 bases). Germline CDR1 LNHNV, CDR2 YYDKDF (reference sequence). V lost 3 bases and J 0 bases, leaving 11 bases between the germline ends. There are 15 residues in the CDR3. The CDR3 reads CATSRVYRDQETQYF. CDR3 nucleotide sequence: TGTGCCACCAGCAGGGTCTACAGGGACCAAGAGACCCAGTACTTC.

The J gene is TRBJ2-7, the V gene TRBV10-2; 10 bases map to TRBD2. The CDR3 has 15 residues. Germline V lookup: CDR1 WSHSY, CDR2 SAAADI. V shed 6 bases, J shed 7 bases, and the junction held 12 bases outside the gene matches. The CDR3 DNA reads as TGCGCCAGCAGAGAAGCGGGAGGGGCTTTTTTGGAGCAGTACTTC. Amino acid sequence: CASREAGGAFLEQYF.

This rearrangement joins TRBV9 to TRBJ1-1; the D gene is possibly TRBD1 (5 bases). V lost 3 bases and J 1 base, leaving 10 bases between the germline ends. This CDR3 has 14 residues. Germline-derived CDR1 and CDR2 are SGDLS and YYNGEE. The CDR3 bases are TGTGCCAGCAGCGCGGGACCGACGAACACTGAAGCTTTCTTT. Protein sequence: CASSAGPTNTEAFF.

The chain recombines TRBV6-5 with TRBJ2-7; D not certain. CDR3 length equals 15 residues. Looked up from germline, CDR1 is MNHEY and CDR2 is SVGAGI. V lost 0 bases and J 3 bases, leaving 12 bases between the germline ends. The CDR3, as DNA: TGTGCCAGCAGTTACTCGGCGTCAGGATACTACGAGCAGTACTTC. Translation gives CASSYSASGYYEQYF.

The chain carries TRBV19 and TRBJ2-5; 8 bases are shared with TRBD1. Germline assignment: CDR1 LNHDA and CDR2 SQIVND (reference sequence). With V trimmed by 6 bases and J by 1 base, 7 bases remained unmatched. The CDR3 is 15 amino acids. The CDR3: CASRRTGLGQETQYF. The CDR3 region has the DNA TGTGCCAGTAGGAGGACAGGGCTGGGCCAAGAGACCCAGTACTTC.

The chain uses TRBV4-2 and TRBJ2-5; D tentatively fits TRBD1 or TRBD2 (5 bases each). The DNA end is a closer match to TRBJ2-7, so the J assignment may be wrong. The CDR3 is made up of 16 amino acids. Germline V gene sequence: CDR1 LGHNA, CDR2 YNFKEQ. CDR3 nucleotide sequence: TGTGCCAGCAGCCAAGAAGCCCGGGACGGTACTCGCGAGCAGTACTTC. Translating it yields CASSQEARDGTREQYF.

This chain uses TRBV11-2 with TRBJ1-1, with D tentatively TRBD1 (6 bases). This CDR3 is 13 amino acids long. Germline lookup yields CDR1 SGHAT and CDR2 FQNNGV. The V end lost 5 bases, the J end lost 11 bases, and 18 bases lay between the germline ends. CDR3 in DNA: TGTGCCAGCAGCGTGGACAGCGAGGTTACGGCTTTCTTT. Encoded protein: CASSVDSEVTAFF.

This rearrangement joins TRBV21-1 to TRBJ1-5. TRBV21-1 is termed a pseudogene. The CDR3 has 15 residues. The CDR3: CASSKGGQFLGTQHF. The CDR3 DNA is TGTGCCAGCAGCAAAGGAGGTCAGTTCCTTGGGACCCAGCATTTT.

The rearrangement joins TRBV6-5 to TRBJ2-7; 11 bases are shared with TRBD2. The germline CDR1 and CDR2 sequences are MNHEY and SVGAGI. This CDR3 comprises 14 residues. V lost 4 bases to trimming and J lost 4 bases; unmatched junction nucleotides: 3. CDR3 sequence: CASSLGLAVYEQYF. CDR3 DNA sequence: TGTGCCAGCAGTTTGGGACTAGCGGTGTACGAGCAGTACTTC.

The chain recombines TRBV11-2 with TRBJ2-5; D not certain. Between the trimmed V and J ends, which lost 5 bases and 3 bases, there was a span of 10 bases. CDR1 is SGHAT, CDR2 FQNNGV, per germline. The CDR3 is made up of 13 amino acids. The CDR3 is CASSPAKEETQYF. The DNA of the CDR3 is TGTGCCAGCAGCCCCGCCAAGGAAGAGACCCAGTACTTC.

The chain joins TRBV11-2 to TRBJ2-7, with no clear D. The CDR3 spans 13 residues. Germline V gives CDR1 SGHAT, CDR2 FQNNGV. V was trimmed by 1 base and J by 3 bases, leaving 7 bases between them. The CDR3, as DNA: TGTGCCAGCAGCTTAGGACCTGTCTACGAGCAGTACTTC. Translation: CASSLGPVYEQYF. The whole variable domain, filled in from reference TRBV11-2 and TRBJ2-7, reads EAGVAQSPRYKIIEKRQSVAFWCNPISGHATLYWYQQILGQGPKLLIQFQNNGVVDDSQLPKDRFSAERLKGVDSTLKIQPAKLEDSAVYLCASSLGPVYEQYFGPGTRLTVT.

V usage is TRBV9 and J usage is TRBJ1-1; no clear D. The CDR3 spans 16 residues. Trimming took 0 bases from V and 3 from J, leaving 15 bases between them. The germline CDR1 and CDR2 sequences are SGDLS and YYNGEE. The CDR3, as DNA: TGTGCCAGCAGCGTAGGCGAGGGAGCGGGGTACACTGAAGCTTTCTTT. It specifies CASSVGEGAGYTEAFF. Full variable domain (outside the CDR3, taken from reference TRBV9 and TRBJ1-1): DSGVTQTPKHLITATGQRVTLRCSPRSGDLSVYWYQQSLDQGLQFLIQYYNGEERAKGNILERFSAQQFPDLHSELNLSSLELGDSALYFCASSVGEGAGYTEAFFGQGTRLTVV.

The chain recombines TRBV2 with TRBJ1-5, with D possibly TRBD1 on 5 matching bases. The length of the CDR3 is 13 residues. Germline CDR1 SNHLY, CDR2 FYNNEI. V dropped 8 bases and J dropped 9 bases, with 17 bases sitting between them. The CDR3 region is CASAQGNLTPQHF. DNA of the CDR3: TGTGCCAGCGCCCAGGGTAACCTAACGCCCCAGCATTTT.

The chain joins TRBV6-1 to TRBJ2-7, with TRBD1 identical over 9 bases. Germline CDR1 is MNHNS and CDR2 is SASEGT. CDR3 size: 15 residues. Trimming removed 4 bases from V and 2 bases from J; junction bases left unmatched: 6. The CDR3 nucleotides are TGTGCCAGCAGTGTCCGGGACAGGGCTCCCTACGAGCAGTACTTC. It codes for CASSVRDRAPYEQYF.

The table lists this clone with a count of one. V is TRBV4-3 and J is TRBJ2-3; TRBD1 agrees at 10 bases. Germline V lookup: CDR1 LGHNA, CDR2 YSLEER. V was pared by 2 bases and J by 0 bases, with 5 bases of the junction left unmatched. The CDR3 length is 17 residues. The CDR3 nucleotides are TGCGCCAGCAGCCAATCCGGGACAGGGGCTAGCACAGATACGCAGTATTTT. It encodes CASSQSGTGASTDTQYF.

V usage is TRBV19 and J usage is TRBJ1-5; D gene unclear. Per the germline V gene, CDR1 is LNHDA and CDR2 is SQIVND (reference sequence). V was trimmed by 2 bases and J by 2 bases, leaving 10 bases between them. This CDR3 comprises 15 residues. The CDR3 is CASSIIAGRNQPQHF. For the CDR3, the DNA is TGTGCCAGTAGTATAATCGCAGGCCGCAATCAGCCCCAGCATTTT.